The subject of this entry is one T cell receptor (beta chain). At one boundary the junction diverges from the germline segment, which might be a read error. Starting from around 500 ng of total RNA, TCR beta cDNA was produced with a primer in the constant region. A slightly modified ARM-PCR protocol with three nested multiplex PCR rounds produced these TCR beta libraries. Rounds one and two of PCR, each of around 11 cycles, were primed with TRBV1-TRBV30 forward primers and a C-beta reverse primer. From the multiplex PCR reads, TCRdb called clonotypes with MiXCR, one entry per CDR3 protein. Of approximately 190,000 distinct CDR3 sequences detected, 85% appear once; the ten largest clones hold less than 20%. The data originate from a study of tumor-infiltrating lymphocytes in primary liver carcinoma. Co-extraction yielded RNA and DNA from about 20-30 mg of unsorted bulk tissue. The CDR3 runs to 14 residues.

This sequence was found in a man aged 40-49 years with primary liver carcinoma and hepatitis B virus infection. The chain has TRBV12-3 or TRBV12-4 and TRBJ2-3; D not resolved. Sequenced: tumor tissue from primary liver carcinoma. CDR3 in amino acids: CTSSLSARRDTQYF. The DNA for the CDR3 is TGTACCAGCAGCTTATCGGCGCGTAGAGATACGCAGTATTTT.